These 11 T cell receptor beta chains share one sample of origin, sequenced in a study of T cell responses to AZD1222 COVID-19 vaccine. Sequencing was performed with immunoSEQ multiplex PCR; in TCRdb, only in-frame clones are kept and a portion is missing. The sample lists about 120,000 clones; roughly 90% were seen once. This specimen consisted of peripheral blood, obtained on day 0 of AZD1222 vaccination. These receptors originate from an adult in good health.

This chain uses TRBV19 with TRBJ1-1; the D gene is possibly TRBD1 (6 bases). With 5 bases removed from V and 6 bases from J, the gap between germline ends came to 16 bases. Germline values: CDR1 LNHDA, CDR2 SQIVND (reference sequence). CDR3 length: 14 residues. The CDR3 region has the DNA TGTGCCAGTAGTCTACAGGGAAAAGGCGCTGAAGCTTTCTTT. This encodes CASSLQGKGAEAFF.

J is TRBJ1-2 and V is TRBV21-1. TRBV21-1 is given as a pseudogene. The CDR3 covers 13 residues. CDR3 protein: CASSSFRRYGYTF. CDR3 DNA sequence: TGTGCCAGCAGCTCGTTCAGACGCTATGGCTACACCTTC.

This CDR3 reads CASSLDAFADTQYF. The CDR3 nucleotides are TGTGCCAGCAGCTTAGACGCATTTGCAGATACGCAGTATTTT. The chain joins TRBV7-6 to TRBJ2-3, with unresolved D. This CDR3 has 14 amino acids. V lost 1 base and J lost 4, with 9 bases in between. Germline V gene data show CDR1 as SGHVS and CDR2 as FNYEAQ.

This sequence joins TRBV5-6 and TRBJ1-1; TRBD1 might be the D (5 bases). Germline-derived CDR1 and CDR2 are SGHDT and YYEEEE. The CDR3 has 14 amino acids. V lost 4 bases to trimming and J lost 1 base, with 11 bases between them. In DNA form, the CDR3 reads TGTGCCAGCAGCAAGGGACGGAGGAACACTGAAGCTTTCTTT. Translation: CASSKGRRNTEAFF.

The CDR3 region is CASSSHLAGSTDTQYF. DNA of the CDR3: TGTGCCAGCAGCTCCCACCTTGCGGGGAGCACAGATACGCAGTATTTT. The rearrangement uses TRBV5-4 and TRBJ2-3; weak D call: TRBD2 (6 bases). Trimming pared 3 bases from V and 0 bases from J, leaving 14 bases between. Germline loops: CDR1 SGHNT, CDR2 YYREEE (reference sequence). The CDR3 runs 16 residues.

V gene TRBV4-1 combines with J gene TRBJ1-1; 9 bases map to TRBD1. J gave up 0 bases and V 3 bases, and 5 bases lay outside the gene matches. The CDR3 spans 16 residues. CDR1 is MGHRA and CDR2 is YSYEKL in the germline V gene. CDR3 coding DNA: TGCGCCAGCAGCCAGGGGAACAGGGGGCTGAACACTGAAGCTTTCTTT. The encoded protein is CASSQGNRGLNTEAFF.

This chain joins TRBV2 and TRBJ2-2; D is unclear. The germline gives CDR1 SNHLY, CDR2 FYNNEI. CDR3 length: 13 amino acids. V was cut by 0 bases and J by 1 base, with 0 bases left in between. The CDR3 bases are TGTGCCAGCAGTGAAGCGAACACCGGGGAGCTGTTTTTT. It codes for CASSEANTGELFF.

CDR3: CASSLEFPSGNTIYF. The CDR3 region has the DNA TGCGCCAGCAGCTTGGAATTTCCCTCTGGAAACACCATATATTTT. This rearrangement joins TRBV5-1 to TRBJ1-3; no definite D call. This CDR3 region has 15 residues. V was trimmed by 0 bases and J by 0 bases, leaving 7 bases between them. Per germline, CDR1 SGHRS and CDR2 YFSETQ. The whole variable domain, filled in from reference TRBV5-1 and TRBJ1-3, reads KAGVTQTPRYLIKTRGQQVTLSCSPISGHRSVSWYQQTPGQGLQFLFEYFSETQRNKGNFPGRFSGRQFSNSRSEMNVSTLELGDSALYLCASSLEFPSGNTIYFGEGSWLTVV.

This sequence joins TRBV4-3 and TRBJ1-2; D might be TRBD1 (6 bases). The germline V gene has CDR1 LGHNA and CDR2 YSLEER. The V gene lost 0 bases and the J gene lost 1 base, with 9 bases spanning the gap. This CDR3 spans 15 amino acids. The CDR3 here is CASSQEDRFNYGYTF. CDR3 coding DNA: TGCGCCAGCAGCCAAGAAGACAGGTTTAACTATGGCTACACCTTC.

The chain uses TRBV5-1 and TRBJ1-1; D remains ambiguous. The CDR3 contains 16 residues. Trimming pared 4 bases from V and 0 bases from J, leaving 16 bases between. Germline V gives CDR1 SGHRS, CDR2 YFSETQ. The CDR3 is CASSRPSREMNTEAFF. The CDR3 nucleotides read TGCGCCAGCAGCCGTCCGTCACGGGAGATGAACACTGAAGCTTTCTTT. Using reference TRBV5-1 and TRBJ1-1 for the parts outside the CDR3, the full variable domain is KAGVTQTPRYLIKTRGQQVTLSCSPISGHRSVSWYQQTPGQGLQFLFEYFSETQRNKGNFPGRFSGRQFSNSRSEMNVSTLELGDSALYLCASSRPSREMNTEAFFGQGTRLTVV.

CDR3 protein: CASSYSSTGWQETQYF. For the CDR3, the DNA is TGTGCCAGCAGTTACTCGAGTACAGGGTGGCAAGAGACCCAGTACTTC. The V call is TRBV6-5, the J call TRBJ2-5; the D gene is possibly TRBD1 (6 bases). The ends were cut back, 0 bases at V and 2 bases at J, with 13 bases in the middle. The CDR3 runs 16 residues. The germline CDR1 and CDR2 sequences are MNHEY and SVGAGI.